This is a list of T cell receptor beta chains from one sample in a study of regulatory T cells in long-lasting Graves disease. TCRdb processed the multiplex PCR reads anew with MiXCR; each CDR3 protein has one entry. The sample lists around 320,000 distinct CDR3 sequences, 16% occurring once. The sample was also linked to a second study, of T cells in Graves' hyperthyroidism and ophthalmopathy.

Sequenced material: peripheral blood mononuclear cells (PBMCs), taken at new diagnosis, from a patient treated with antithyroid drugs. These receptors originate from a man between 40 and 49 years old with Graves disease. CDR3s include the opening cysteine and the closing phenylalanine or tryptophan.

V gene,CDR3 length,J gene,CDR3 protein
TRBV25-1,14,TRBJ1-1,CASNMDRGNTEAFF
TRBV7-3,14,TRBJ1-1,CASSLLGTASEAFF
TRBV25-1,15,TRBJ1-5,CATSPGTYENQPQHF
TRBV6-2/TRBV6-3,16,TRBJ2-3,CASRIAGGVVTDTQYF
TRBV11-1,12,TRBJ2-7,CASSLGQGEQYF
TRBV20-1,15,TRBJ1-4,CSARDRTATNEKLFF
TRBV6-1,18,TRBJ2-4,CASRTVHRGREAKNIQYF
TRBV20-1,16,TRBJ2-7,CSARGFMRGDSYEQYF
TRBV18,15,TRBJ1-4,CASSPPGHSNEKLFF
TRBV6-1,15,TRBJ1-2,CASSEGRTNNYGYTF
TRBV4-2,14,TRBJ1-1,CASSQDREFTEAFF
TRBV30,16,TRBJ1-2,CAWSGFNGATNYGYTF
TRBV10-3,14,TRBJ2-5,CAISTGGARETQYF
TRBV5-1,20,TRBJ2-1,CASSSARGGGRAQPYNEQFF
TRBV7-9,16,TRBJ2-3,CASSLAGRGRTDTQYF
TRBV6-2/TRBV6-3,15,TRBJ2-7,CASSYSWDRINEQYF
TRBV2,15,TRBJ1-3,CASSGTGFTGNTIYF
TRBV5-1,14,TRBJ2-7,CASSLAEGGREQYF
TRBV28,15,TRBJ2-7,CASSEVSGTPYEQYF
TRBV7-8,16,TRBJ2-1,CASSVDPGQGYNEQFF
TRBV6-2/TRBV6-3,13,TRBJ1-6,CASSYSYNSPLHF
TRBV4-3,16,TRBJ1-1,CASSQGKGSMNTEAFF
TRBV28,14,TRBJ2-3,CASSSGGGADTQYF